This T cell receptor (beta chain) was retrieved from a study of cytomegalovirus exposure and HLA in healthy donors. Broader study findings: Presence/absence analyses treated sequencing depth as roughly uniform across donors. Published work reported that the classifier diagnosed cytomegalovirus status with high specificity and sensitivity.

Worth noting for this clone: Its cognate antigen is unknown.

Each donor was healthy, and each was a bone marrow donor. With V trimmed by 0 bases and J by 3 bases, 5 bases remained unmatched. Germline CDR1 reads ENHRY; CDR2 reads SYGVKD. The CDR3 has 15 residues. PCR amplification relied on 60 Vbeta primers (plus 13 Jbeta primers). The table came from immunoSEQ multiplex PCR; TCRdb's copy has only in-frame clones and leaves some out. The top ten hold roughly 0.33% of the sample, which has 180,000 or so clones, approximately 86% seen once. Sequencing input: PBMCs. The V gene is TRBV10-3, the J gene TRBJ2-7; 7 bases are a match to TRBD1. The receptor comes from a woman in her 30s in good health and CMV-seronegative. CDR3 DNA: TGTGCCATCAGTGAGTCGTACAGGGGAAACTACGAGCAGTACTTC. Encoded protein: CAISESYRGNYEQYF.